The 20 T cell receptor beta chains in this list originate from one sample, sequenced in a study of T cell responses to AZD1222 COVID-19 vaccine. Only in-frame clones appear in the TCRdb table, and some are missing; sequencing was by immunoSEQ multiplex PCR. This sample has under 150,000 clones, with about 89% found just once. This material consisted of peripheral blood, taken on day 0 of MenACWY control vaccination. These receptors all stem from an adult in good health.

The chain uses TRBV7-9 and TRBJ2-1, with 9 bases matching TRBD2. There are 19 residues in the CDR3. After removal of 5 bases from V and 7 bases from J, the junction contained 21 bases not matched to a gene. CDR1 SEHNR and CDR2 FQNEAQ come from the germline V gene (reference sequence). CDR3 bases: TGTGCCAGCAGCCCGATGTGGGGTAGCGGGAGAGCATTGGGAAATGAGCAGTTCTTC. This sequence encodes CASSPMWGSGRALGNEQFF.

The chain has TRBV27 and TRBJ2-1, with 7 bases fitting TRBD1. The germline V gene encodes CDR1 MNHEY and CDR2 SMNVEV (reference sequence). This CDR3 region has 14 residues. V lost 6 bases, J lost 12 bases, and 14 bases stayed unmatched. The CDR3 bases are TGTGCCAGCAGCATTAGTGAAGGGGGCGCGGGGCAGTTCTTC. Its protein product is CASSISEGGAGQFF.

The V gene is TRBV12-5, the J gene TRBJ2-1; D is undetermined. The V gene lost 0 bases and the J gene lost 7 bases, with 1 base spanning the gap. The V gene's germline CDR1 is LGHNT and CDR2 FRNRAP. This CDR3 spans 11 amino acids. The CDR3 loop reads CASGLVNEQFF. CDR3 DNA: TGTGCTAGTGGTTTGGTAAATGAGCAGTTCTTC.

The chain uses TRBV4-1 and TRBJ2-2, with no clear D. The CDR3 sequence is 16 residues long. Trimming removed 0 bases from V and 1 base from J, with 9 bases in between. From germline, CDR1 is MGHRA and CDR2 YSYEKL. The CDR3 loop is CASSQDQVMNTGELFF. The CDR3 region has the DNA TGCGCCAGCAGCCAAGATCAGGTTATGAACACCGGGGAGCTGTTTTTT.

This clone was observed a single time. The chain couples TRBV5-1 to TRBJ2-1, with D hard to call. Germline CDR1 and CDR2: SGHRS and YFSETQ. The CDR3 is 15 amino acids. Deletions cut 5 bases from V and 2 bases from J, with 14 bases between. CDR3 DNA sequence: TGCGCCAGCAGATTCGGCACTACCGCCTACAATGAGCAGTTCTTC. It translates to CASRFGTTAYNEQFF.

The CDR3 bases are TGTGCCAGTAGTACGGGTACGAGCGAAAAACTGTTTTTT. Translating gives CASSTGTSEKLFF. V and J are TRBV19 and TRBJ1-4; the D is unclear. Looked up from germline, CDR1 is LNHDA and CDR2 is SQIVND (reference sequence). The CDR3 is 13 residues long. Trimming stripped 4 bases from V and 8 bases from J, with 11 bases between.

The rearrangement joins TRBV12-3 or TRBV12-4 to TRBJ2-1; TRBD2 matches 9 bases. Losses at the gene ends were 6 bases for V and 8 bases for J; bases not matched to a gene: 5. This CDR3 has 13 amino acids. CDR3 loop: CASSLGLAYEQFF. The DNA for the CDR3 is TGTGCCAGCAGCCTGGGACTAGCCTATGAGCAGTTCTTC.

About this clone itself: Other DNA sequences in the sample encode the same CDR3. The chain joins TRBV7-2 to TRBJ1-1, with D unresolved. Per the germline V gene, CDR1 is SGHTA and CDR2 is FQGNSA. Between the trimmed V and J ends, which lost 0 bases and 0 bases, there was a span of 8 bases. The CDR3 is 15 amino acids. The CDR3 spells CASSLASGMNTEAFF. DNA of the CDR3: TGTGCCAGCAGCTTAGCCAGCGGGATGAACACTGAAGCTTTCTTT.

The chain couples TRBV7-9 to TRBJ1-1; D is unresolved. V was clipped by 0 bases and J by 5 bases, with 10 bases between them. The CDR3 totals 14 residues. In germline, CDR1 is SEHNR, CDR2 FQNEAQ (reference sequence). The DNA of the CDR3 is TGTGCCAGCAGCTTAGCGGGGTGGAGGACTGAAGCTTTCTTT. It specifies CASSLAGWRTEAFF.

The J gene is TRBJ1-2, the V gene TRBV30; no firm D call. In germline, CDR1 is GTSNPN, CDR2 SVGIG (reference sequence). The CDR3 extends over 14 amino acids. V was shortened by 0 bases and J by 10 bases, with 18 bases between the two germline ends. CDR3 DNA: TGTGCCTGGAGTGTTGGTAACAGCTCGCCTTTCTACACCTTC. Protein product: CAWSVGNSSPFYTF.

V usage is TRBV5-1 and J usage is TRBJ1-6; the D gene is possibly TRBD1 (6 bases). The V end lost 0 bases, the J end lost 6 bases, and 13 bases lay between the germline ends. CDR1 is SGHRS, CDR2 YFSETQ, per germline. There are 16 residues in the CDR3. CDR3 sequence: CASSLASRGSNSPLHF. For the CDR3, the DNA is TGCGCCAGCAGCTTGGCCAGCAGGGGCAGTAATTCACCCCTCCACTTT.

This clone occurred a few times. The chain couples TRBV19 to TRBJ2-3; 7 bases match TRBD2. V lost 2 bases, J lost 1 base, and 6 bases stayed unmatched. The CDR3 runs 16 residues. The germline gives CDR1 LNHDA, CDR2 SQIVND (reference sequence). As DNA, the CDR3 is TGTGCCAGTAGTATATTAAGCGGGACGGGCACAGATACGCAGTATTTT. It codes for CASSILSGTGTDTQYF.

This chain connects TRBV4-3 to TRBJ1-4; 9 bases are a match to TRBD1. Germline CDR1 and CDR2: LGHNA and YSLEER. CDR3 length equals 16 residues. J was trimmed by 2 bases and V by 1 base; bases with no gene match: 2. CDR3 sequence (DNA): TGCGCCAGCAGCCAAGGGACAGGGGCGACTAATGAAAAACTGTTTTTT. As protein: CASSQGTGATNEKLFF.

This chain links TRBV5-4 with TRBJ1-1, with D maybe TRBD1 (5 bases). Germline CDR1 and CDR2: SGHNT and YYREEE (reference sequence). This CDR3 is built from 15 residues. The V and J ends lost 0 bases and 1 base respectively, with 10 bases between them. In nucleotides, the CDR3 is TGTGCCAGCAGCTTGGGGGACTCAAGGAACACTGAAGCTTTCTTT. Amino acid sequence: CASSLGDSRNTEAFF.

V gene TRBV6-1 combines with J gene TRBJ1-6; D gene ambiguous. The V end lost 1 base, the J end lost 0 bases, and 7 bases lay between the germline ends. The CDR3 sequence is 16 residues long. CDR1 is MNHNS and CDR2 is SASEGT in the germline V gene. The chain's CDR3 is CASSEDGSSYNSPLHF. CDR3 DNA: TGTGCCAGCAGTGAAGATGGAAGCTCCTATAATTCACCCCTCCACTTT.

The CDR3 DNA reads as TGTGCCAGCAGCTTAGACTGGACAGGGGATGGTCACACCATATATTTT. This encodes CASSLDWTGDGHTIYF. This sequence joins TRBV11-3 and TRBJ1-3; 9 positions match TRBD1. The germline V gene has CDR1 SGHNT and CDR2 YENEEA. CDR3 size: 16 residues. J was trimmed by 8 bases and V by 0 bases; bases with no gene match: 8.

The CDR3 sequence: CSVVFLAGSGNQPQHF. Here the CDR3 DNA reads TGCAGCGTTGTGTTTTTGGCAGGGTCGGGCAATCAGCCCCAGCATTTT. The chain has TRBV29-1 and TRBJ1-5, with D perhaps matching TRBD1 (5 bases). Trimming pared 4 bases from V and 2 bases from J, leaving 18 bases between. The CDR3 covers 16 residues. Germline-derived CDR1 and CDR2 are SQVTM and ANQGSEA. The complete variable domain, with remaining parts taken from reference TRBV29-1 and TRBJ1-5, reads SAVISQKPSRDICQRGTSLTIQCQVDSQVTMMFWYRQQPGQSLTLIATANQGSEATYESGFVIDKFPISRPNLTFSTLTVSNMSPEDSSIYLCSVVFLAGSGNQPQHFGDGTRLSIL.

The chain recombines TRBV6-5 with TRBJ2-1; D unresolved. Trimming removed 11 bases at V and 7 bases at J, with 18 bases between. CDR1 is MNHEY and CDR2 is SVGAGI in the germline V gene. This CDR3 has 13 residues. In DNA, the CDR3 is TGTGCCGCCTCGGTTCGAGGCCGGAATGAGCAGTTCTTC. Its translation is CAASVRGRNEQFF.

The gene calls are TRBV3-1 (or the pseudogene TRBV3-2) and TRBJ1-2; 8 nucleotides agree with TRBD1. From germline, CDR1 is LGHDT and CDR2 YNNKEL (reference sequence). With V trimmed by 1 base and J by 2 bases, 3 bases remained unmatched. This CDR3 has 15 amino acids. Here the CDR3 DNA reads TGTGCCAGCAGCCAAGGAGCAGGGGGCAACTATGGCTACACCTTC. As protein: CASSQGAGGNYGYTF.

This chain links TRBV5-1 with TRBJ1-2; 7 bases are shared with TRBD1. CDR1 is SGHRS, CDR2 YFSETQ, per germline. The CDR3 is 16 amino acids. V dropped 3 bases and J dropped 0; count of bases not matched to a gene: 8. The CDR3 DNA follows: TGCGCCAGCAGCTCGGGTGGACAGGTAGCTAACTATGGCTACACCTTC. Its protein product is CASSSGGQVANYGYTF.